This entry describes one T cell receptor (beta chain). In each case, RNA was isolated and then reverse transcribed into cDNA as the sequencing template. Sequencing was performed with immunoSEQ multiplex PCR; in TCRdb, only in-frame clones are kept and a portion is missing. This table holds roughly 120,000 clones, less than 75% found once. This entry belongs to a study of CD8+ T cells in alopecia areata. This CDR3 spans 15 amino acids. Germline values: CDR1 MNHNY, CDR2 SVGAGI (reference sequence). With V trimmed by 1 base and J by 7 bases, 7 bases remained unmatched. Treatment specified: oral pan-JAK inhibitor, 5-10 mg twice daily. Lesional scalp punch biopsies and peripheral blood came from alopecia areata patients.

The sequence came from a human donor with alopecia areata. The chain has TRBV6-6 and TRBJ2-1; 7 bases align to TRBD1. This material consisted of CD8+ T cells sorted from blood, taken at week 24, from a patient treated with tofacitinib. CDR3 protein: CASSYYDRDPNEQFF. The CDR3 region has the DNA TGTGCCAGCAGTTACTACGACAGGGATCCTAATGAGCAGTTCTTC.